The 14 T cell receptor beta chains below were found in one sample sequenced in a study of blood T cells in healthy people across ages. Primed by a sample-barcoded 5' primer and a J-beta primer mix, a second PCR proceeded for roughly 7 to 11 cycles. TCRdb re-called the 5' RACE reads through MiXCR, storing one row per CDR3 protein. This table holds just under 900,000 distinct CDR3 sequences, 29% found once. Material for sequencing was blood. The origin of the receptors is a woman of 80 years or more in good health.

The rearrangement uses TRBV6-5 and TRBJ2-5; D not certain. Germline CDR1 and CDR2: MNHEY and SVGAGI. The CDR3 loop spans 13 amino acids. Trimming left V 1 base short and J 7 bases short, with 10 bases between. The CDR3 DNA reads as TGTGCCAGCAGTTACTATACCACTTCGACCCAGTACTTC. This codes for CASSYYTTSTQYF.

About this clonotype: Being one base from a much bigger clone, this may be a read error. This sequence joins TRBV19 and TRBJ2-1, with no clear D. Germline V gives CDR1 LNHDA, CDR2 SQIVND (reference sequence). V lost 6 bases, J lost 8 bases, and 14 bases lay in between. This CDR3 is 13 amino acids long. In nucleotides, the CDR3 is TGTGCCAGTAGCCTCAGCCGTTGGGATGAGCAGTTCTTC. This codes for CASSLSRWDEQFF.

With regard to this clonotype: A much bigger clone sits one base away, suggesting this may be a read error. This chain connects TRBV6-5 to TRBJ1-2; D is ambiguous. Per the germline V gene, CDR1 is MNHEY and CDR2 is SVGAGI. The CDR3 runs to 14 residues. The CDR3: CASRRTDDSYGYIF. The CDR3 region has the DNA TGTGCCAGCAGGCGGACTGATGATTCCTATGGCTACATCTTC.

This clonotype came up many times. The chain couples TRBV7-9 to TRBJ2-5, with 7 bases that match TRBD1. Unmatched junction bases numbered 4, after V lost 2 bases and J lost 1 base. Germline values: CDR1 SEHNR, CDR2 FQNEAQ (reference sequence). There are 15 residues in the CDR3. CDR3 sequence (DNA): TGTGCCAGCAGCTTACCGGGACAGCGCCAAGAGACCCAGTACTTC. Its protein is CASSLPGQRQETQYF. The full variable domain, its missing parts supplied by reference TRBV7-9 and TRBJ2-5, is DTGVSQNPRHKITKRGQNVTFRCDPISEHNRLYWYRQTLGQGPEFLTYFQNEAQLEKSRLLSDRFSAERPKGSFSTLEIQRTEQGDSAMYLCASSLPGQRQETQYFGPGTRLLVL.

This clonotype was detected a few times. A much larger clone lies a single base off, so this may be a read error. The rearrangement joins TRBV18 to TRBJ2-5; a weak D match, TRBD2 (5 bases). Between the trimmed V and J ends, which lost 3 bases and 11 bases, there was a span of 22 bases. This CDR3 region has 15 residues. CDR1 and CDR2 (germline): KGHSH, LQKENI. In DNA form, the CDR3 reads TGTGCCAGCTCACCTCCCCAGAGGCCCGGGAATGAGCAGTACTTC. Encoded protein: CASSPPQRPGNEQYF.

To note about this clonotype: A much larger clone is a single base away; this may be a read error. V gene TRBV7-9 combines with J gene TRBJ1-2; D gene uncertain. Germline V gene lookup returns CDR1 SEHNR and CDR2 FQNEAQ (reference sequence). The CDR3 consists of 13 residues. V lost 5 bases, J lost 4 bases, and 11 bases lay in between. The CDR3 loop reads CASSGSPPYGYTF. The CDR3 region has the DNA TGTGCCAGCAGCGGCAGCCCACCCTATGGCTACACCTTC.

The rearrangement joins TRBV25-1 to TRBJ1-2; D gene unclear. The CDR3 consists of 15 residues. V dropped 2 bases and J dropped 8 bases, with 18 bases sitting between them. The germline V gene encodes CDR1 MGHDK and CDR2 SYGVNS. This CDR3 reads CASSETILSSAGYTF. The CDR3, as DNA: TGTGCCAGCAGTGAAACGATCCTCTCGTCAGCGGGCTACACCTTC.

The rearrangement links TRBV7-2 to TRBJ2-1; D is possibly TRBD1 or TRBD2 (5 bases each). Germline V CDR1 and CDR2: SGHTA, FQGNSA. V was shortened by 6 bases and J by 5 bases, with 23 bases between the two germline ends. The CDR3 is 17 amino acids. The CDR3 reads CASRRARGGLKNNEQFF. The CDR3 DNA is TGTGCCAGCAGACGAGCACGGGGCGGACTTAAAAACAATGAGCAGTTCTTC.

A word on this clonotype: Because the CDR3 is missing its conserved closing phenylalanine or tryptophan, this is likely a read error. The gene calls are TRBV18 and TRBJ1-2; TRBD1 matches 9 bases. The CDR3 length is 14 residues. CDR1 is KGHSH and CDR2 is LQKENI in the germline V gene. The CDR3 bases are TGTGCCAGCTCACCAAGACAGGGGGTCTATGACTACACCTGC. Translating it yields CASSPRQGVYDYTC.

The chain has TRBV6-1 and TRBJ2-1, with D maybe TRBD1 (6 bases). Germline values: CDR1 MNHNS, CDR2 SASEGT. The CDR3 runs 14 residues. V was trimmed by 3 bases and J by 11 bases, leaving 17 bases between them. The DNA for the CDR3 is TGTGCCAGCAGTGAGAACCAGAGACAGGCGAAGCAGTTCTTC. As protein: CASSENQRQAKQFF.

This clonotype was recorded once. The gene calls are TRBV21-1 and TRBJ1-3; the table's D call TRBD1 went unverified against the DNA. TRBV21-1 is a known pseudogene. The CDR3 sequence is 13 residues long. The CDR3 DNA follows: TGTGCCAGCAGCAGACAGGGAGGAAACACCGTATATTTT. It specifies CASSRQGGNTVYF.

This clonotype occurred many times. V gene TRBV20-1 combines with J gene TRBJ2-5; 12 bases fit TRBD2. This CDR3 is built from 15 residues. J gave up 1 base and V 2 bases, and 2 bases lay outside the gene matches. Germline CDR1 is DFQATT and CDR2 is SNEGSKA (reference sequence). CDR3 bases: TGCAGTGCTAGAAAGACTAGCGGGGGCCAAGAGACCCAGTACTTC. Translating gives CSARKTSGGQETQYF.

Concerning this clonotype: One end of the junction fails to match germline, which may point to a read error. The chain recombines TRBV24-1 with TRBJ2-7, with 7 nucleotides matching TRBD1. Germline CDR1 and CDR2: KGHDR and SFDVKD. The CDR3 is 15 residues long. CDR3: CAASDSGQSQETQYF. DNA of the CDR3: TGTGCCGCCAGTGATTCGGGACAGAGCCAAGAGACCCAGTACTTT.

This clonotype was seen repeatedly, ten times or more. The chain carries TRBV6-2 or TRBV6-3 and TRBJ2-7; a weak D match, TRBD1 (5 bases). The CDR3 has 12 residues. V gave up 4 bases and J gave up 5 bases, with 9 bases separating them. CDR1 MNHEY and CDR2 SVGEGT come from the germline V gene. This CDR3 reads CASSWRTNEQYF. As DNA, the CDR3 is TGTGCCAGCAGTTGGCGGACAAACGAGCAGTACTTC.